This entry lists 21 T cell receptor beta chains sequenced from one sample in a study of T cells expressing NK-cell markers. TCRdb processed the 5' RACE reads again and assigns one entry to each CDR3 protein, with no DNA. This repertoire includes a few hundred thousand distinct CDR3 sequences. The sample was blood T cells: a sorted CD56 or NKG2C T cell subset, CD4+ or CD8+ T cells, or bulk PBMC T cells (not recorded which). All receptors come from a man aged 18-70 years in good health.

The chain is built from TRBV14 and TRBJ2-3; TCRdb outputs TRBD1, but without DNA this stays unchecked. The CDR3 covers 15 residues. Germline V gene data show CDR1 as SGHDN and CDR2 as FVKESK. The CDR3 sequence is CASSQGQGVPDTQYF.

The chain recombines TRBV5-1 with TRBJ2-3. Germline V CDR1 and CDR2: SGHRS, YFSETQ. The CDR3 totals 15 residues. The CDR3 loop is CASSSGPTNTDTQYF.

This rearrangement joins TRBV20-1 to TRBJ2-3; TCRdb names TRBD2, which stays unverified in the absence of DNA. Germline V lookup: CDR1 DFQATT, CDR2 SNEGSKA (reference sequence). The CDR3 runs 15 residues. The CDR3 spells CSANGLAGMGDTQYF.

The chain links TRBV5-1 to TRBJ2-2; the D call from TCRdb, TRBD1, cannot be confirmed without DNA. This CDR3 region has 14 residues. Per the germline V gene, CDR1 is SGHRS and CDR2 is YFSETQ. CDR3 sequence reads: CASSITSGAGELFF. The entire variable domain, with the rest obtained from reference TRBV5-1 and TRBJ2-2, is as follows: KAGVTQTPRYLIKTRGQQVTLSCSPISGHRSVSWYQQTPGQGLQFLFEYFSETQRNKGNFPGRFSGRQFSNSRSEMNVSTLELGDSALYLCASSITSGAGELFFGEGSRLTVL.

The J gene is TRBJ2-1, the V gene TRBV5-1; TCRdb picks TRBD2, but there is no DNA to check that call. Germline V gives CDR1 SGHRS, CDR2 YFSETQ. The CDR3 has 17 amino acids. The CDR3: CASSTRGAGGRLNEQFF.

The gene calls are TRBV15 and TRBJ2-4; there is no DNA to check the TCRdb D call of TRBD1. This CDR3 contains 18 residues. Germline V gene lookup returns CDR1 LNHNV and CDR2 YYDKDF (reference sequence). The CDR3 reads CATSRDKARGATKNIQYF.

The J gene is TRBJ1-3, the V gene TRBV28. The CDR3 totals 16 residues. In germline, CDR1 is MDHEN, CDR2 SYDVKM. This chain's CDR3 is CASSRPSAPRGNTIYF.

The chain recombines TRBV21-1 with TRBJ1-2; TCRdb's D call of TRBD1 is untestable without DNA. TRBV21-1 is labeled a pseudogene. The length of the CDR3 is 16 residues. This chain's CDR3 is CASSQRKGGSNYGYTF.

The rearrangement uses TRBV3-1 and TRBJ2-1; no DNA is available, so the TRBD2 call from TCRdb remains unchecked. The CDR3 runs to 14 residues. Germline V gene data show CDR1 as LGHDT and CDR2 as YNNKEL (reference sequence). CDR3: CASSPTSGVGEQFF.

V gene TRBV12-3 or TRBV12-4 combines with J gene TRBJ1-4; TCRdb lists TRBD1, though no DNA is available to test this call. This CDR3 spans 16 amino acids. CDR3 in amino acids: CASTPGTFPTNEKLFF.

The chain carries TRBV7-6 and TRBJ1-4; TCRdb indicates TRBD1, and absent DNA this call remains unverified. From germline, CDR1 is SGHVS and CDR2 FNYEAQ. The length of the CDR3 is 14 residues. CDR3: CASSFGTANEKLFF.

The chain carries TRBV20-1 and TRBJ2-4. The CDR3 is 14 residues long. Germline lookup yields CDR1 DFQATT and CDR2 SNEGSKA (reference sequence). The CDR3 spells CSAHDRLAKNIQYF.

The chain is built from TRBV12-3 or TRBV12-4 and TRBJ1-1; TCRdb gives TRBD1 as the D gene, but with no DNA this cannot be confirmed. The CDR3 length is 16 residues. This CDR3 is CASSSPSPGEDTEAFF.

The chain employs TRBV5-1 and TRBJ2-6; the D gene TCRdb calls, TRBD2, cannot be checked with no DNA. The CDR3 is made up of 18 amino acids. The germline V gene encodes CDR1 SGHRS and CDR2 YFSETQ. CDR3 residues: CASSLRQTLLDGANVLTF.

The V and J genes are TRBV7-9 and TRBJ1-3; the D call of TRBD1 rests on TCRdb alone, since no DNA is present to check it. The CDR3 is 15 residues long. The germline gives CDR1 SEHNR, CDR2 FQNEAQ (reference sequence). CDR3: CASSRTGGFGNTIYF.

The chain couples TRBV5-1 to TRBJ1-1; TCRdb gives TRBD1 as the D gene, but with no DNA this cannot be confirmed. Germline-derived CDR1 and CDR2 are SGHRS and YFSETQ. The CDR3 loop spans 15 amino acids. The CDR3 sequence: CAIPTTEFLNTEAFF.

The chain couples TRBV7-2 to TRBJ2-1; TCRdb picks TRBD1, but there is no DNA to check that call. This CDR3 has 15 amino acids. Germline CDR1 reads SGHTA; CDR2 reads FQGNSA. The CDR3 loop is CASSWDAGQHNEQFF.

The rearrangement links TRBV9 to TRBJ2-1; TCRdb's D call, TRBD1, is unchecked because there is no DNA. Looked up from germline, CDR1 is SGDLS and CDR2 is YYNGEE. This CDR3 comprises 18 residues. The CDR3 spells CASSVGGGRSSSYNEQFF.

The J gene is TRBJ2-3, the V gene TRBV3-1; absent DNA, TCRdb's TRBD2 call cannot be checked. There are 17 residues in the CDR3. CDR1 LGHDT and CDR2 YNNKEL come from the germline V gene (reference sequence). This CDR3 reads CASSQDLRLAAFRSQYF.

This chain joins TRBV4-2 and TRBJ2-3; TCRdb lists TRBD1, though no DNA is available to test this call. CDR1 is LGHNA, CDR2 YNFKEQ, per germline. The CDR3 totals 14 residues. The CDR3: CASSQGQSTDTQYF.

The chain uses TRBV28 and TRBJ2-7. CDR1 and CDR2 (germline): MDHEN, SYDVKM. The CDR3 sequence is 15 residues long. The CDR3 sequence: CASSSQGGSFYEQYF.